The rows below give T cell receptor beta chains drawn from one sample of a study of early T cells in non-severe SARS-CoV-2 infection. A single record per CDR3 protein comes from TCRdb applying MiXCR to the 5' RACE reads. The sample shows tens of thousands of distinct CDR3 sequences, approximately 6.1% of them seen only once. The specimen was whole blood, collected at baseline. Receptors originate from an adult who was a healthcare worker with PCR-confirmed SARS-CoV-2 infection or an uninfected control (not recorded which). Each CDR3 is given with its conserved first and last residue. A D gene is named only where the DNA matches it firmly. Not all rows give a size; the values are once, few, many and, for expanded clones, a class.

v_gene	j_gene	abundance	d_gene	CDR3aa	CDR3nt
TRBV12-3/TRBV12-4	TRBJ2-3	few	-	CASSLFGPPETDTQYF	TGTGCCAGCAGTTTGTTTGGGCCCCCGGAGACAGATACGCAGTATTTT
TRBV5-1	TRBJ2-3	many	-	CASSPRTGEGDTQYF	TGCGCCAGCAGCCCCCGGACGGGCGAGGGAGATACGCAGTATTTT
TRBV11-2	TRBJ2-1	-	TRBD2	CASSISGPYNEQFF	TGTGCCAGCAGCATTAGCGGGCCATACAATGAGCAGTTCTTC
TRBV11-2	TRBJ2-7	-	-	CASSFYSPGAYEQYF	TGTGCCAGCAGCTTTTATAGTCCGGGGGCGTACGAGCAGTACTTC
TRBV24-1	TRBJ2-5	few	TRBD1	CATGGQGGQETQYF	TGTGCCACCGGGGGACAGGGCGGCCAAGAGACCCAGTACTTC
TRBV18	TRBJ1-1	few	-	CASSPPSQNTEAFF	TGTGCCAGCTCACCACCATCACAGAACACTGAAGCTTTCTTT
TRBV3-1	TRBJ2-1	many	TRBD2	CASSQVLASGRSEQFF	TGTGCCAGCAGCCAAGTCTTGGCTAGCGGGAGAAGTGAGCAGTTCTTC
TRBV12-3/TRBV12-4	TRBJ2-3	many	-	CASSLGDTQYF	TGTGCCAGCAGTTTGGGGGATACGCAGTATTTT
TRBV10-3	TRBJ2-1	few	-	CAISESGRIASRGQYNEQFF	TGTGCCATCAGTGAGTCGGGAAGGATAGCGTCGAGGGGCCAGTACAATGAGCAGTTCTTC
TRBV19	TRBJ2-5	many	-	CASSLQGREETQYF	TGTGCCAGTAGTTTACAGGGACGGGAAGAGACCCAGTACTTC
TRBV2	TRBJ1-6	many	TRBD1	CASLRTGSLLYNSPLHF	TGTGCCAGCTTACGGACAGGGTCCCTCCTTTATAATTCACCCCTCCACTTT
TRBV27	TRBJ1-2	few	-	CASSSGGGRGYTF	TGTGCCAGCAGTTCGGGTGGAGGGCGCGGCTACACCTTC
TRBV5-6	TRBJ2-5	-	TRBD2	CASSRGTSGTQETQYF	TGTGCCAGCAGCCGGGGGACTAGCGGGACCCAAGAGACCCAGTACTTC
TRBV5-1	TRBJ2-6	many	-	CASRDGSGANVLTF	TGCGCCAGCAGGGACGGCTCTGGGGCCAACGTCCTGACTTTC
TRBV10-3	TRBJ1-1	many	-	CAISYEGRTEAFF	TGTGCCATCAGTTACGAGGGTAGGACTGAAGCTTTCTTT
TRBV13	TRBJ2-1	few	TRBD2	CASSAGGSGRPNSGEQFF	TGTGCCAGCAGCGCAGGCGGTAGCGGGAGACCAAACTCGGGTGAGCAGTTCTTC
TRBV28	TRBJ2-4	few	-	CASSSPGTKAKNIQYF	TGTGCCAGCAGCTCACCCGGGACAAAGGCCAAAAACATTCAGTACTTC
TRBV28	TRBJ2-7	many	-	CASRAQGSAYEQYF	TGTGCCAGCAGAGCTCAGGGGTCTGCCTACGAGCAGTACTTC
TRBV6-5	TRBJ1-1	many	-	CASSYSGQGGTEAFF	TGTGCCAGCAGTTACTCGGGCCAGGGTGGCACTGAAGCTTTCTTT
TRBV5-1	TRBJ2-2	many	TRBD2	CASSPLAGEAGELFF	TGCGCCAGCAGCCCACTAGCGGGAGAAGCCGGGGAGCTGTTTTTT
TRBV7-9	TRBJ2-7	many	-	CASSQRLAGRDEQYF	TGTGCCAGCAGCCAAAGACTGGCGGGAAGGGACGAGCAGTACTTC
TRBV9	TRBJ1-3	many	-	CASSPTLTGDGNTIYF	TGTGCCAGCAGCCCGACACTGACGGGGGACGGAAACACCATATATTTT
TRBV5-6	TRBJ2-7	many	-	CASSLDGTGYEQYF	TGTGCCAGCAGCTTGGACGGGACGGGCTACGAGCAGTACTTC
TRBV4-1	TRBJ2-7	many	-	CASSPGTRVGRYEQYF	TGCGCCAGCAGCCCGGGCACCCGCGTGGGCCGCTACGAGCAGTACTTC
TRBV12-3/TRBV12-4	TRBJ1-5	many	TRBD1	CASSAGTGSNQPQHF	TGTGCCAGCAGTGCCGGGACAGGGAGCAATCAGCCCCAGCATTTT
TRBV11-2	TRBJ1-4	few	-	CASSPQDTTFGKLFF	TGTGCCAGCAGCCCGCAAGACACTACCTTCGGGAAACTGTTTTTT
TRBV15	TRBJ2-2	many	-	CATSRDGVGELFF	TGTGCCACCAGCAGAGATGGGGTCGGGGAGCTGTTTTTT
TRBV2	TRBJ2-1	few	-	CASSDFNLDRLLGEQFF	TGTGCCAGCAGTGATTTCAACTTAGACAGGCTCTTGGGTGAGCAGTTCTTC
TRBV5-1	TRBJ1-1	many	-	CASSLETGTNTEAFF	TGCGCCAGCAGCTTGGAAACAGGGACGAACACTGAAGCCTTCTTT
TRBV6-1	TRBJ1-3	few	-	CASRETGVRGNTIYF	TGTGCCAGCAGAGAAACAGGAGTCAGAGGAAACACCATATATTTT